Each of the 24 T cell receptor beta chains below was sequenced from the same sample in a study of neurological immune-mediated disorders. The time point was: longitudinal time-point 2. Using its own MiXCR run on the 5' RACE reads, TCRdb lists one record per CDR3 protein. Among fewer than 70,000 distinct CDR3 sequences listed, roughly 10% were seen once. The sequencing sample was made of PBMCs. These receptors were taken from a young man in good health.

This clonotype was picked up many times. CDR3 residues: CASSLSGAADTQYF. CDR3 sequence (DNA): TGTGCCAGCAGCTTGTCGGGGGCGGCAGATACGCAGTATTTT. The gene calls are TRBV7-3 and TRBJ2-3; D tentatively reads TRBD1 or TRBD2 (6 bases each). The CDR3 has 14 residues. In germline, CDR1 is SGHTA, CDR2 FQGTGA. V was shortened by 3 bases and J by 4 bases, with 11 bases between the two germline ends.

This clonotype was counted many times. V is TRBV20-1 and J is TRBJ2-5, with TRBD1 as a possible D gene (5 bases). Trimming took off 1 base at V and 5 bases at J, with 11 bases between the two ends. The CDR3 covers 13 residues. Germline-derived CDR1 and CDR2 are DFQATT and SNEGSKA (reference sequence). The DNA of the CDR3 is TGCAGTGCTAGAGTACCCAGGGATGAGACCCAGTACTTC. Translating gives CSARVPRDETQYF.

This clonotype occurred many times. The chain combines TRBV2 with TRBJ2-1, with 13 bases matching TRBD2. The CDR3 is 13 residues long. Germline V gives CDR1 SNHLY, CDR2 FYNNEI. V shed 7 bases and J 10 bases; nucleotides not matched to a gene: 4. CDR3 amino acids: CASTGLAGVEQFF. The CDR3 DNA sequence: TGTGCCAGCACCGGACTAGCGGGAGTCGAGCAGTTCTTC.

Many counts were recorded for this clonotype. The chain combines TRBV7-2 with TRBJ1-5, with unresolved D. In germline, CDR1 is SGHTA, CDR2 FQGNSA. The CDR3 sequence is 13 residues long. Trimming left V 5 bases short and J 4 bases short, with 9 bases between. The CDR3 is CASSPSQNQPQHF. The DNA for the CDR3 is TGTGCCAGCAGCCCTAGTCAGAATCAGCCCCAGCATTTT.

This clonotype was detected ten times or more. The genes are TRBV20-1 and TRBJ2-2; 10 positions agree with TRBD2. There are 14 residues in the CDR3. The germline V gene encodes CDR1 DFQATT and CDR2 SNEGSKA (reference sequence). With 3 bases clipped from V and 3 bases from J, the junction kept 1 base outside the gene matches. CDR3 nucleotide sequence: TGCAGTGCTAGTACTAGCGGGGACACCGGGGAGCTGTTTTTT. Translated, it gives CSASTSGDTGELFF.

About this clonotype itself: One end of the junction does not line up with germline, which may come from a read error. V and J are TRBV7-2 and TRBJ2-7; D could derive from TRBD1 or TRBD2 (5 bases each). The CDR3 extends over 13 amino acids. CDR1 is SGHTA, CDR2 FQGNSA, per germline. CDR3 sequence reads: CASSPSGTYEEYF. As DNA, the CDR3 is TGTGCCAGCAGCCCGAGTGGGACCTACGAGGAGTACTTC.

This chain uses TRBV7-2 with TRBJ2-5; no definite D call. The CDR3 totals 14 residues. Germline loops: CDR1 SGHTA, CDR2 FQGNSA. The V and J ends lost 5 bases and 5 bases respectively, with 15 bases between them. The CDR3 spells CASSQRLFGETQYF. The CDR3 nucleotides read TGTGCCAGCAGCCAGAGGTTGTTTGGGGAGACCCAGTACTTC. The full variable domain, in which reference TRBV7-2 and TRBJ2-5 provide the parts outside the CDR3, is GAGVSQSPSNKVTEKGKDVELRCDPISGHTALYWYRQSLGQGLEFLIYFQGNSAPDKSGLPSDRFSAERTGGSVSTLTIQRTQQEDSAVYLCASSQRLFGETQYFGPGTRLLVL.

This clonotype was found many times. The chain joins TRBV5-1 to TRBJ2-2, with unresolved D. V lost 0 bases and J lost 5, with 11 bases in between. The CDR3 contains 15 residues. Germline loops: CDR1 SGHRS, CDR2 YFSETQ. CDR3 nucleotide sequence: TGCGCCAGCAGCTTGGGCCCACTCCGGACCGGGGAGCTGTTTTTT. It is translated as CASSLGPLRTGELFF.

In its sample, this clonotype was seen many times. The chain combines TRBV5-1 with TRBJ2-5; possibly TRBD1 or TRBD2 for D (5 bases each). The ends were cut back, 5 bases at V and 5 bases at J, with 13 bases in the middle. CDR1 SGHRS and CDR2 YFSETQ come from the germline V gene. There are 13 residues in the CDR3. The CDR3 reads CASRLGEWETQYF. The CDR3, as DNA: TGCGCCAGCAGACTAGGGGAGTGGGAGACCCAGTACTTC.

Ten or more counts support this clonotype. CDR3 nucleotide sequence: TGTGCCAGCAGTGAATCGGGGACAGGGGAGGACTACACCTTC. Translation: CASSESGTGEDYTF. V gene TRBV6-1 combines with J gene TRBJ1-2, with 10 bases aligning to TRBD1. Germline loops: CDR1 MNHNS, CDR2 SASEGT. V shed 2 bases, J shed 10 bases, and the junction held 7 bases outside the gene matches. The CDR3 has 14 amino acids.

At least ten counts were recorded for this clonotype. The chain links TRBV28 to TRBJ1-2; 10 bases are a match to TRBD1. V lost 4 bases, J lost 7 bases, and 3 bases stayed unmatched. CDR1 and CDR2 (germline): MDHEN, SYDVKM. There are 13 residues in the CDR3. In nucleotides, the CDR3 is TGTGCCAGCAGTTATGGACAGGGGGGTGGCTACACCTTC. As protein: CASSYGQGGGYTF.

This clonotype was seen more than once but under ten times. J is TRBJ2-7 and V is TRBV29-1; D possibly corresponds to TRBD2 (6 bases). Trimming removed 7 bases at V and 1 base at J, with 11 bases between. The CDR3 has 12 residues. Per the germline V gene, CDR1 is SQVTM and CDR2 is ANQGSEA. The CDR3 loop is CSGRDASYEQYF. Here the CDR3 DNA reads TGCAGCGGGCGGGATGCGTCCTACGAGCAGTACTTC.

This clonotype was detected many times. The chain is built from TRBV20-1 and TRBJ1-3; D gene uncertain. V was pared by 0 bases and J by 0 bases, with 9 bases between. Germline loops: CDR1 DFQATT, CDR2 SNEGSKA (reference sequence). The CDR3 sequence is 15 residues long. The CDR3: CSARDRDHSGNTIYF. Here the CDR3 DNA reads TGCAGTGCTAGAGATCGAGACCACTCTGGAAACACCATATATTTT.

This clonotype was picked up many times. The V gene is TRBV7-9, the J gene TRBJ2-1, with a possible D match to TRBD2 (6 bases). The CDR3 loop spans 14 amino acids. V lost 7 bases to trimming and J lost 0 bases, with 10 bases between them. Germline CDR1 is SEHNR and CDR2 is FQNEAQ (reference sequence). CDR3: CASTSASSYNEQFF. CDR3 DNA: TGTGCCAGCACTAGCGCTAGCTCCTACAATGAGCAGTTCTTC.

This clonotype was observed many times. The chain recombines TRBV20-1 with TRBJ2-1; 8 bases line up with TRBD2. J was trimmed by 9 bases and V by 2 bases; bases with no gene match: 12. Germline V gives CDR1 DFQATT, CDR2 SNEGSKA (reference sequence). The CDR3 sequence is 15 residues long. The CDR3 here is CSARSGTSGTGEQFF. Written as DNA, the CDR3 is TGCAGTGCTAGATCTGGGACTAGTGGGACGGGTGAGCAGTTCTTC.

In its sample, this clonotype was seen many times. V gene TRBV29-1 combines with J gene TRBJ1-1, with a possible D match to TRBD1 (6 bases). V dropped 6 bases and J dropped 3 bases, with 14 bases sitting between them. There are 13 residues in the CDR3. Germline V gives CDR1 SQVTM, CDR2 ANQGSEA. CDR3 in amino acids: CSVGQHWYTEAFF. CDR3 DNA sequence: TGCAGCGTCGGACAGCACTGGTACACTGAAGCTTTCTTT.

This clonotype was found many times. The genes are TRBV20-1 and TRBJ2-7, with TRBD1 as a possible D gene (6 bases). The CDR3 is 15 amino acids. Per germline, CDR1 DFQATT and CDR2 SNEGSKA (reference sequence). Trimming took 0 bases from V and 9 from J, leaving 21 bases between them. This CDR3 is CSARDQGTPPQRQYF. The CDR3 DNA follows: TGCAGTGCTAGAGATCAAGGGACACCCCCGCAGAGGCAGTACTTC.

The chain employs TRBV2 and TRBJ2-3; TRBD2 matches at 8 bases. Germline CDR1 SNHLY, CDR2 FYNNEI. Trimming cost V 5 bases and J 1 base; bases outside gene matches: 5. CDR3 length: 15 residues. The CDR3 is CASSREAGGTDTQYF. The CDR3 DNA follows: TGTGCCAGCAGTAGGGAAGCGGGAGGCACAGATACGCAGTATTTT.

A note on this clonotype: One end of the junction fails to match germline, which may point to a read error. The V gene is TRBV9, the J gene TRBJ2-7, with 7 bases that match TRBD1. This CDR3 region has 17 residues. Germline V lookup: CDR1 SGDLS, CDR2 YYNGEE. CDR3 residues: CANSRYPGTAFSYEQYF. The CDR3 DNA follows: TGTGCCAACAGCCGCTACCCCGGGACAGCCTTCTCCTACGAGCAGTACTTC.

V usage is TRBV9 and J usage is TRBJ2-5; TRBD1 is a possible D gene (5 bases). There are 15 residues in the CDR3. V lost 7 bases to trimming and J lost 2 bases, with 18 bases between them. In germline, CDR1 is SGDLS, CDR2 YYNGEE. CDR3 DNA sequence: TGTGCCAGCGGCTTCCCAACCCAGGGACAAGAGACCCAGTACTTC. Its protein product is CASGFPTQGQETQYF.

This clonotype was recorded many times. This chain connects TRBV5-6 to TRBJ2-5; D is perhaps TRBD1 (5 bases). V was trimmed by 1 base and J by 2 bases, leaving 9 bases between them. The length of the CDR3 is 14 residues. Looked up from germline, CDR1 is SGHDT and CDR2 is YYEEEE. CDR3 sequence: CASSLPAGQETQYF. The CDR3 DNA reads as TGTGCCAGCAGCTTGCCGGCAGGGCAAGAGACCCAGTACTTC.

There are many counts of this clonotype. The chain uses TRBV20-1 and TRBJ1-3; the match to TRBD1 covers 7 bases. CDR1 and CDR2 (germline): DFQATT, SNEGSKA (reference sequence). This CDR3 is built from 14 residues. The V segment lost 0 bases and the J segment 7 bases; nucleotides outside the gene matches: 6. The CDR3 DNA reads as TGCAGTGCTAGAGAACGGGGACAGAGGAACACCATATATTTT. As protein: CSARERGQRNTIYF.

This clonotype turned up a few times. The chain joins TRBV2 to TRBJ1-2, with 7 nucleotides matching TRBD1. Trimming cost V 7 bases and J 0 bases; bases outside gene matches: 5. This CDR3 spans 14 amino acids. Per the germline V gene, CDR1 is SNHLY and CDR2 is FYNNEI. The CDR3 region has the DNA TGTGCCAGCACCCCGGGACAGACTAACTATGGCTACACCTTC. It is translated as CASTPGQTNYGYTF.

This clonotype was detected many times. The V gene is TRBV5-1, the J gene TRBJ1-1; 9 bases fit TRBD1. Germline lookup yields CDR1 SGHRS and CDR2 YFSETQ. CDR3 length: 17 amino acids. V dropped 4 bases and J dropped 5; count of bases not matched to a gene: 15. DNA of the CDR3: TGCGCCAGCAGCCTGACGAAACTCGACAGGGGGAGGACTGAAGCTTTCTTT. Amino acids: CASSLTKLDRGRTEAFF.